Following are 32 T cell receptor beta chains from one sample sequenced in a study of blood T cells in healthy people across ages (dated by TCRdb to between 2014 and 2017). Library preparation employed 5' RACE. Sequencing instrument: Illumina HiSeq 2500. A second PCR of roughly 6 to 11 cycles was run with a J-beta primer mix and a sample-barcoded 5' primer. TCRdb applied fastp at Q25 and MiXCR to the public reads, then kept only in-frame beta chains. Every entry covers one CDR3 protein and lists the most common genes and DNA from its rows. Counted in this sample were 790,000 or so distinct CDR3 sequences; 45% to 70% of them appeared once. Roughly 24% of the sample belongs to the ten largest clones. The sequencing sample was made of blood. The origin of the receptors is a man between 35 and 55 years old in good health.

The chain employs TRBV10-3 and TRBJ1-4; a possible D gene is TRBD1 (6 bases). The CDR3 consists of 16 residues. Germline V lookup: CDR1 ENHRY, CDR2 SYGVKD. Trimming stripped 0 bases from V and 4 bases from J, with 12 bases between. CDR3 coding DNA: TGTGCCATCAGTGAGTCGGGGGGGCGCGATAATGAAAAACTGTTTTTT. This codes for CAISESGGRDNEKLFF.

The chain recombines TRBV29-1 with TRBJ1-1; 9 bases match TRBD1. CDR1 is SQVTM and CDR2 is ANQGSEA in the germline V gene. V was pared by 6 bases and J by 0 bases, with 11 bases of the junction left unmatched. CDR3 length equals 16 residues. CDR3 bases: TGCAGCGTCCGGACAGGGGAGGGGCTGATGAACACTGAAGCTTTCTTT. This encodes CSVRTGEGLMNTEAFF.

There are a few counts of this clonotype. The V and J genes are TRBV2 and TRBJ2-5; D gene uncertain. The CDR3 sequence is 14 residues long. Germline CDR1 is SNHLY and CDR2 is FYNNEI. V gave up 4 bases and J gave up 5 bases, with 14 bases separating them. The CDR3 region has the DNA TGTGCCAGCAGTGGGGCGACATTAAGTGAGACCCAGTACTTC. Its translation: CASSGATLSETQYF. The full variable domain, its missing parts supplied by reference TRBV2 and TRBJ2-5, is EPEVTQTPSHQVTQMGQEVILRCVPISNHLYFYWYRQILGQKVEFLVSFYNNEISEKSEIFDDQFSVERPDGSNFTLKIRSTKLEDSAMYFCASSGATLSETQYFGPGTRLLVL.

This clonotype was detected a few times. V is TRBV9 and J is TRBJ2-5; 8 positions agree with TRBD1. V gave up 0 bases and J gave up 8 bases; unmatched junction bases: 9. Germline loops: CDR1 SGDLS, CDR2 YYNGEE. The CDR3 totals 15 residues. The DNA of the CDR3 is TGTGCCAGCAGCGTAGCGCCGGGACAGGAAAGAACCCAGTACTTC. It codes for CASSVAPGQERTQYF.

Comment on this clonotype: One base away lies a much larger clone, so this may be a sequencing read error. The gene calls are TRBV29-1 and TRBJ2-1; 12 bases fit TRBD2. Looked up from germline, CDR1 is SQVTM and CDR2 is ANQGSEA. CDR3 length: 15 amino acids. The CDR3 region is CSVVWTSGNLNERFF. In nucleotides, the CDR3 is TGCAGCGTTGTGTGGACTAGCGGGAACCTAAATGAGCGGTTCTTC.

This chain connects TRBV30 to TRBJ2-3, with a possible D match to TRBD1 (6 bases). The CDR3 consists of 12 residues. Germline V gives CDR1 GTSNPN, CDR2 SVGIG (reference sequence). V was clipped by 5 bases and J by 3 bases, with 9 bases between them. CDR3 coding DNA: TGTGCCTGGCAGGGGTCGACAGATACGCAGTATTTT. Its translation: CAWQGSTDTQYF.

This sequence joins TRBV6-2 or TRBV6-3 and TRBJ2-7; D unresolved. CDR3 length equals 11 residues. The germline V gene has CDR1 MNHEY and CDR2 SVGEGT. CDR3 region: CPGRPPNEQYF. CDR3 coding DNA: TGTCCCGGCAGACCTCCCAACGAGCAGTACTTC.

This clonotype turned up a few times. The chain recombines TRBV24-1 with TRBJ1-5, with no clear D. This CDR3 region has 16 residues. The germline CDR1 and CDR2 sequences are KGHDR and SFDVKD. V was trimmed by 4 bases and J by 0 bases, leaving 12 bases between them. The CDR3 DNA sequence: TGTGCCACCAGTGACGCGAGTTTTTATAGCAATCAGCCCCAGCATTTT. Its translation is CATSDASFYSNQPQHF.

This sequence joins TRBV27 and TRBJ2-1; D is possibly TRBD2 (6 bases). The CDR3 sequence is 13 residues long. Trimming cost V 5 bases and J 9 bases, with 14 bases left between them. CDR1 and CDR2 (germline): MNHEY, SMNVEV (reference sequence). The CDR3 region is CASSPTVGGEQFF. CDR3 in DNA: TGTGCCAGCAGTCCTACTGTGGGGGGTGAGCAGTTCTTC.

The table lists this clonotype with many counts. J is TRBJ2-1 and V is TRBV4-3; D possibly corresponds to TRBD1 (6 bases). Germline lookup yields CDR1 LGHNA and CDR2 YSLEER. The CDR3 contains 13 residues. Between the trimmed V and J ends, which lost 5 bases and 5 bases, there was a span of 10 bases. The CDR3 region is CASSLDRDNEQFF. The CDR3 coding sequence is TGCGCCAGCAGCTTGGACAGAGACAATGAGCAGTTCTTC.

CDR3 loop: CASSEAPGYEQYF. CDR3 coding DNA: TGTGCCAGCAGTGAAGCTCCCGGCTACGAGCAGTACTTC. The V gene is TRBV2, the J gene TRBJ2-5, with D uncertain. Gene TRBJ2-7 matches the end of the DNA better, so the J call may be wrong. The CDR3 contains 13 residues. Germline V gene lookup returns CDR1 SNHLY and CDR2 FYNNEI.

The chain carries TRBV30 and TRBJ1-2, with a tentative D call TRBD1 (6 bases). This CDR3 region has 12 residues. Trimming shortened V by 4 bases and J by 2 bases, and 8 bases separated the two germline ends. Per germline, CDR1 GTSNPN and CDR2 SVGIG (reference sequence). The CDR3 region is CAWTTGNYGYTF. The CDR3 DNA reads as TGTGCCTGGACCACAGGGAACTATGGCTACACCTTC.

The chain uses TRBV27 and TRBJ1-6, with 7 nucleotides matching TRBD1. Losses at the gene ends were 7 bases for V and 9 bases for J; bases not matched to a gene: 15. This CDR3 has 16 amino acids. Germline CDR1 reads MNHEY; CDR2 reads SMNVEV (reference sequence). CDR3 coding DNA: TGTGCCAGCACCCGAGGGGGCCCAGGGGGAGTTTCACCCCTCCACTTT. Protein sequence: CASTRGGPGGVSPLHF.

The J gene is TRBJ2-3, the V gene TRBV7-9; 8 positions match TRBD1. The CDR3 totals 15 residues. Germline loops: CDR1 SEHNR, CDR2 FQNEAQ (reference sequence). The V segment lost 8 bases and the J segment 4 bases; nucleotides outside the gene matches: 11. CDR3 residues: CASPGPGGNSDTQYF. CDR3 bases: TGTGCCAGCCCTGGACCAGGGGGCAATTCAGATACGCAGTATTTT.

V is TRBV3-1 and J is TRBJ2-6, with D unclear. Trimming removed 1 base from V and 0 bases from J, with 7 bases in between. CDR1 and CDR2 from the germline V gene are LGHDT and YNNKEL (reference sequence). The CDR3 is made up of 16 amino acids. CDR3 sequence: CASSQGRTSGANVLTF. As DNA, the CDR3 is TGTGCCAGCAGCCAAGGACGGACCTCTGGGGCCAACGTCCTGACTTTC.

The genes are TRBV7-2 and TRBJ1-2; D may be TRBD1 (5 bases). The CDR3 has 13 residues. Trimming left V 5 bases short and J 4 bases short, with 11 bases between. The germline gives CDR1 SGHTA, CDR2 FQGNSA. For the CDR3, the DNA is TGTGCCAGCAGCCGGGACCCCCTCTATGGCTACACCTTC. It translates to CASSRDPLYGYTF.

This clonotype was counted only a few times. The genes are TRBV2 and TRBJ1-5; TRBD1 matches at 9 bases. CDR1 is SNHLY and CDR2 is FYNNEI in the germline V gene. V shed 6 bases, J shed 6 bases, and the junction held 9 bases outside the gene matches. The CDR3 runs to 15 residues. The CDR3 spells CASRDRGQGGQPQHF. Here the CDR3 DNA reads TGTGCCAGCAGGGACAGGGGCCAAGGGGGTCAGCCCCAGCATTTT. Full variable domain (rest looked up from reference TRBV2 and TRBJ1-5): EPEVTQTPSHQVTQMGQEVILRCVPISNHLYFYWYRQILGQKVEFLVSFYNNEISEKSEIFDDQFSVERPDGSNFTLKIRSTKLEDSAMYFCASRDRGQGGQPQHFGDGTRLSIL.

Here the CDR3 reads CASSRRFSGVLYEQFF. The CDR3 nucleotides are TGTGCCAGCAGCCGACGTTTTTCAGGGGTATTGTATGAGCAGTTCTTC. The chain uses TRBV5-6 and TRBJ2-1, with TRBD1 as a possible D gene (6 bases). Looked up from germline, CDR1 is SGHDT and CDR2 is YYEEEE. The CDR3 has 16 residues. Deletions cut 4 bases from V and 8 bases from J, with 22 bases between.

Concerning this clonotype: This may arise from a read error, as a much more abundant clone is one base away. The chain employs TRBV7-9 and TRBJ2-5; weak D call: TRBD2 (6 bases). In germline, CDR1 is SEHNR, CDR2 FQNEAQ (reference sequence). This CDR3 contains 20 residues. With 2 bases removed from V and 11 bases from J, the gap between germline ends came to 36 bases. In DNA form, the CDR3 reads TGTGCCAGCAGCTTATTCCTAGGCGGGAACGACCAAACCTCCTACAATGAGCAGTACTTC. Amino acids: CASSLFLGGNDQTSYNEQYF. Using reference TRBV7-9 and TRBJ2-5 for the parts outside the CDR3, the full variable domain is DTGVSQNPRHKITKRGQNVTFRCDPISEHNRLYWYRQTLGQGPEFLTYFQNEAQLEKSRLLSDRFSAERPKGSFSTLEIQRTEQGDSAMYLCASSLFLGGNDQTSYNEQYFGPGTRLLVL.

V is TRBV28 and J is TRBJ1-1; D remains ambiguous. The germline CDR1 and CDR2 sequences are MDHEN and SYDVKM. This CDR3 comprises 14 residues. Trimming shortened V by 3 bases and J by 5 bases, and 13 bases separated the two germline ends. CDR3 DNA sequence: TGTGCCAGCAGTTTTATCATCGGGAGGACTGAAGCTTTCTTT. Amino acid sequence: CASSFIIGRTEAFF.

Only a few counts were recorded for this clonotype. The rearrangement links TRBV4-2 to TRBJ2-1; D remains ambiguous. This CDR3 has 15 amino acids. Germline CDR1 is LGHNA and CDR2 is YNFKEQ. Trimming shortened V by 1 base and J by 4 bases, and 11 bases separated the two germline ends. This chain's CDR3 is CASSQATEKYNEQFF. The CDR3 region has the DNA TGTGCCAGCAGCCAAGCTACAGAAAAGTACAATGAGCAGTTCTTC.

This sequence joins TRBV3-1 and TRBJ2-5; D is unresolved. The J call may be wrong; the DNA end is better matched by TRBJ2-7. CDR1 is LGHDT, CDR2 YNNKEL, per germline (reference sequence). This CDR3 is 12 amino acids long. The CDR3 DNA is TGTGCCAGCAGCCAAGTAACCTCCGAGCAGTACTTC. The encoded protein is CASSQVTSEQYF.

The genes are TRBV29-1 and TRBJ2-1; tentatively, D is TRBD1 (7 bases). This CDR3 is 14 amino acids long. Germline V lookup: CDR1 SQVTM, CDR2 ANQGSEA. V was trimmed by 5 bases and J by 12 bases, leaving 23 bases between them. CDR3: CSVKRTGDSAVQFF. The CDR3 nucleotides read TGCAGCGTTAAAAGAACAGGGGACTCGGCGGTGCAGTTCTTC.

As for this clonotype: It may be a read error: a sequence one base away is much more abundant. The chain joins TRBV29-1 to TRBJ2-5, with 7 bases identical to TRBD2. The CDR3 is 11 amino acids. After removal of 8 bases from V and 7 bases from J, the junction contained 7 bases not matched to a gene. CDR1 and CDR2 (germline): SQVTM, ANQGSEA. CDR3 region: CSSLGEGTQYF. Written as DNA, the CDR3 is TGCAGCTCCTTGGGGGAGGGGACCCAGTACTTC.

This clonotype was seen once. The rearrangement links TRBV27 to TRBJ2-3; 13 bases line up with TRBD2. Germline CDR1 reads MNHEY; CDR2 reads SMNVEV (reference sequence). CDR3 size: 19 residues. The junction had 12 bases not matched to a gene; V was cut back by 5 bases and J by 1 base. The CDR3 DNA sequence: TGTGCCAGCAGTCCGGGACTAGCGGGGCCGGCAGGTGGCACAGATACGCAGTATTTT. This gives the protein CASSPGLAGPAGGTDTQYF.

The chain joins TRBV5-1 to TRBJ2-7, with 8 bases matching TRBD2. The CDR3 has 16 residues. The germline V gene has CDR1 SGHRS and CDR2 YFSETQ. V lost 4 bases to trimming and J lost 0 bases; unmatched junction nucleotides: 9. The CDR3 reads CASSPQAGASSYEQYF. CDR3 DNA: TGCGCCAGCAGCCCCCAAGCGGGAGCTAGCTCCTACGAGCAGTACTTC. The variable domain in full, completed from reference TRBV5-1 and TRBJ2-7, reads KAGVTQTPRYLIKTRGQQVTLSCSPISGHRSVSWYQQTPGQGLQFLFEYFSETQRNKGNFPGRFSGRQFSNSRSEMNVSTLELGDSALYLCASSPQAGASSYEQYFGPGTRLTVT.

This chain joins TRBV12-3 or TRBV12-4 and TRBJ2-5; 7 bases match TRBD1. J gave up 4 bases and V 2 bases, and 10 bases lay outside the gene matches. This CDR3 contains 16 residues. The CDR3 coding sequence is TGTGCCAGCAGTTTAAAATCACAGGGGTATGCAGAGACCCAGTACTTC. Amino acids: CASSLKSQGYAETQYF.

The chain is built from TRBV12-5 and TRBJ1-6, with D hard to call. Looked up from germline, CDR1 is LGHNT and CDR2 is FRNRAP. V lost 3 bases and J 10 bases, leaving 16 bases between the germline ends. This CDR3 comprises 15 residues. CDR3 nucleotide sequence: TGTGCTAGTGGTTTAGGTATTAGAGGAGAATCACCCCTCCACTTT. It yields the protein CASGLGIRGESPLHF.

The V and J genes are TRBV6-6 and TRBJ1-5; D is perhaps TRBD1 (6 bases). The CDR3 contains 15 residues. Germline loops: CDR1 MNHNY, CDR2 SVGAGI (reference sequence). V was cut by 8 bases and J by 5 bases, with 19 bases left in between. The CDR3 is CASLLGGPLHQPQHF. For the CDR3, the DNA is TGTGCCAGCCTCCTGGGGGGCCCGCTCCATCAGCCCCAGCATTTT.

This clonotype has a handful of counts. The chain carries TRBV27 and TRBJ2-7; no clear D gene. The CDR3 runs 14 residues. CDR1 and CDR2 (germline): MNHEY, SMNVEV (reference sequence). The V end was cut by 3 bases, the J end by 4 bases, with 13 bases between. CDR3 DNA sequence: TGTGCCAGCAGTTTGGGCATGTCCTATTACGAGCAGTACTTC. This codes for CASSLGMSYYEQYF.

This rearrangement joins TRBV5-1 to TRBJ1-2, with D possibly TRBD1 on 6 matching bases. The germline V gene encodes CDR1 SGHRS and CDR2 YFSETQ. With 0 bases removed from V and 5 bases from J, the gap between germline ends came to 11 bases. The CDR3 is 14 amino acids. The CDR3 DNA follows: TGCGCCAGCAGCTTGGGGGCAGGGGAATATGGCTACACCTTC. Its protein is CASSLGAGEYGYTF.

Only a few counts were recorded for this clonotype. The CDR3, as DNA: TGTGCCAGCAGTGAAAAGGCAGGGACTCTACCTAACTATGGCTACACCTTC. As protein: CASSEKAGTLPNYGYTF. The chain carries TRBV25-1 and TRBJ1-2, with D possibly matching TRBD1 (5 bases). Deletions cut 2 bases from V and 0 bases from J, with 16 bases between. Germline V CDR1 and CDR2: MGHDK, SYGVNS. The CDR3 spans 17 residues.